Detailed here is one T cell receptor (beta chain). Its antigen remains unidentified. This entry comes from a study of T-cell reconstitution after alpha-beta-depleted transplantation in children. CDR1 and CDR2 from the germline V gene are SGHKS and YYEKEE (reference sequence). The CDR3 is 14 amino acids. Trimming took 5 bases from V and 1 from J; bases not matched to a gene: 6. During its preparation, the TCRbeta library received unique molecular identifiers. MiXCR was run by TCRdb on the PCR reads, yielding one entry per CDR3 protein. The data contain 300,000 to 400,000 distinct CDR3 sequences, over 20% of them singletons. Points from the study as a whole: Some patients' high day-60 TCRbeta diversity was attributed to recipient cells surviving conditioning. Approximately two months post-transplant, alpha-beta T cells reportedly originated from several hundred expanded graft clones. By one year post-transplant, T-cell counts and diversity largely arose from T cells that were newly produced.

This sequence was found in a male patient younger than 18 who had a stem cell transplant for acute lymphoblastic leukemia, so the T cells may come from the graft donor. This sequence joins TRBV5-5 and TRBJ2-7, with TRBD1 identical over 7 bases. The material was PBMCs, mostly from graft donor cells, obtained 180 days after TCRalphabeta/CD19-depleted stem cell transplant. DNA for the CDR3: TGTGCCAGCAGACCCCGACAGGGATCCTACGAGCAGTACTTC. The encoded protein is CASRPRQGSYEQYF.